Described below is a single TCR beta chain sequence and its context. The antigen is not known. This specimen comes from a study of cytomegalovirus exposure and HLA in healthy donors. Regarding the study as a whole: On later analysis, the bulk of CMV-associated TCR beta chains appeared to be HLA-restricted.

Use of 60 Vbeta and 13 Jbeta primers characterized the PCR. Repertoires were generated with immunoSEQ multiplex PCR, while TCRdb's copy carries only in-frame clones and drops some. The table lists roughly 160,000 clones, more than 70% of them singletons. This CDR3 contains 18 residues. Germline-derived CDR1 and CDR2 are SGHAT and FQNNGV. The trim removed 5 bases at V and 0 bases at J, leaving 6 bases unmatched. Sequencing was performed on PBMCs. The chain has TRBV11-2 and TRBJ2-3, with 15 bases that match TRBD2. The sequence was obtained from a young man in good health and CMV-seronegative. The CDR3 coding sequence is TGTGCCAGCAGCCCCGGACTAGCGGGGGGGCTTAGCACAGATACGCAGTATTTT. Protein sequence: CASSPGLAGGLSTDTQYF.